Presented here are 32 T cell receptor beta chains from one specimen sequenced in a study of blood T cell repertoires in COVID-19. Generated by immunoSEQ multiplex PCR, the TCRdb table keeps only in-frame clones and is missing some. The sample includes 250,000 to 350,000 clones, 87% of them seen just once. Sequenced sample: PBMCs or T cells enriched from blood (not recorded which). These receptors all stem from a woman in her twenties or thirties who had recovered from COVID-19.

The chain recombines TRBV24-1 with TRBJ2-1, with 8 bases matching TRBD1. This CDR3 has 16 residues. The junction had 4 bases not matched to a gene; V was cut back by 4 bases and J by 0 bases. Germline CDR1 reads KGHDR; CDR2 reads SFDVKD. CDR3 sequence reads: CATSDRDRGSYNEQFF. The CDR3 nucleotides are TGTGCCACCAGTGACAGAGACAGGGGCTCCTACAATGAGCAGTTCTTC.

The chain links TRBV3-1 (or the pseudogene TRBV3-2) to TRBJ1-2, with 7 bases lining up with TRBD1. After removal of 3 bases from V and 7 bases from J, the junction contained 5 bases not matched to a gene. The germline V gene encodes CDR1 LGHDT and CDR2 YNNKEL (reference sequence). The CDR3 has 13 amino acids. This CDR3 reads CASSQEGAGGYTF. CDR3 coding DNA: TGTGCCAGCAGCCAGGAGGGGGCCGGTGGCTACACCTTC.

The genes are TRBV19 and TRBJ1-1; 8 nucleotides match TRBD1. With V trimmed by 4 bases and J by 5 bases, 9 bases remained unmatched. There are 15 residues in the CDR3. Germline V gives CDR1 LNHDA, CDR2 SQIVND (reference sequence). As DNA, the CDR3 is TGTGCCAGTAGTACCCCGACAGGGGCAGAAACTGAAGCTTTCTTT. Translating it yields CASSTPTGAETEAFF.

The chain combines TRBV24-1 with TRBJ1-1; unclear D gene. The germline V gene has CDR1 KGHDR and CDR2 SFDVKD. The CDR3 consists of 13 residues. The V end was cut by 1 base, the J end by 8 bases, with 10 bases between. The CDR3 DNA reads as TGTGCCACCAGTGATTTCCTCCCGGAGGAAGCTTTCTTT. Encoded protein: CATSDFLPEEAFF.

The rearrangement joins TRBV18 to TRBJ1-1; D is undetermined. Trimming shortened V by 3 bases and J by 7 bases, and 9 bases separated the two germline ends. Germline lookup yields CDR1 KGHSH and CDR2 LQKENI. The CDR3 covers 12 residues. The CDR3 DNA follows: TGTGCCAGCTCACCCGGACGGGATGAAGCTTTCTTT. Translated, it gives CASSPGRDEAFF.

This clone is a singleton in its sample. The V call is TRBV19, the J call TRBJ1-6; TRBD1 might be the D (5 bases). The germline gives CDR1 LNHDA, CDR2 SQIVND (reference sequence). This CDR3 comprises 12 residues. Trimming left V 6 bases short and J 6 bases short, with 6 bases between. Here the CDR3 reads CASRDTNSPLHF. In nucleotides, the CDR3 is TGTGCCAGTAGGGACACTAATTCACCCCTCCACTTT.

The chain carries TRBV27 and TRBJ1-1; tentatively, D is TRBD1 (5 bases). Germline CDR1 reads MNHEY; CDR2 reads SMNVEV (reference sequence). CDR3 length equals 14 residues. Trimming removed 2 bases from V and 4 bases from J, with 11 bases in between. CDR3 DNA sequence: TGTGCCAGCAGTTTAGCTGCGGGGACCACTGAAGCTTTCTTT. Its protein is CASSLAAGTTEAFF.

V and J are TRBV11-2 and TRBJ1-2; 9 bases fit TRBD1. The germline V gene encodes CDR1 SGHAT and CDR2 FQNNGV. J was trimmed by 3 bases and V by 6 bases; bases with no gene match: 5. The CDR3 is 14 amino acids. CDR3 nucleotides: TGTGCCAGCAGACTACAGGGGGCGGACTATGGCTACACCTTC. Translation gives CASRLQGADYGYTF.

J is TRBJ1-3 and V is TRBV5-1, with 10 bases that match TRBD1. The CDR3 runs 15 residues. V shed 5 bases and J 3 bases; nucleotides not matched to a gene: 5. The germline V gene encodes CDR1 SGHRS and CDR2 YFSETQ. The CDR3 DNA sequence: TGCGCCAGCAGTACCGGGACAGGGGTTGGAAACACCATATATTTT. Translated: CASSTGTGVGNTIYF.

This chain links TRBV19 with TRBJ1-2; 7 bases match TRBD1. Unmatched junction bases numbered 12, after V lost 5 bases and J lost 6 bases. Germline lookup yields CDR1 LNHDA and CDR2 SQIVND (reference sequence). The CDR3 sequence is 15 residues long. The CDR3 DNA reads as TGTGCCAGTAGTCTAGGGGACAGCCGTTACGATGGCTACACCTTC. It is translated as CASSLGDSRYDGYTF.

The chain joins TRBV4-1 to TRBJ2-7; D is possibly TRBD1 (7 bases). The germline V and J ends were trimmed by 0 bases and 0 bases, with 18 bases remaining between them. The CDR3 contains 18 residues. Germline V gene lookup returns CDR1 MGHRA and CDR2 YSYEKL. The CDR3 here is CASSQEEGQPIYSYEQYF. CDR3 nucleotides: TGCGCCAGCAGCCAAGAGGAGGGACAGCCGATCTACTCCTACGAGCAGTACTTC.

V and J are TRBV7-2 and TRBJ2-1, with a tentative D call TRBD2 (6 bases). The CDR3 spans 16 residues. Germline V gene lookup returns CDR1 SGHTA and CDR2 FQGNSA. The germline V and J ends were trimmed by 2 bases and 3 bases, with 14 bases remaining between them. The DNA of the CDR3 is TGTGCCAGCAGCTTAAGGGCGGGGCAGTTCTACAATGAGCAGTTCTTC. It encodes CASSLRAGQFYNEQFF.

V and J are TRBV9 and TRBJ2-3, with TRBD1 as a possible D gene (6 bases). Trimming stripped 2 bases from V and 1 base from J, with 17 bases between. Germline CDR1 is SGDLS and CDR2 is YYNGEE. The CDR3 is made up of 17 amino acids. The CDR3 loop is CASSVDRGRGGTDTQYF. The CDR3 DNA is TGTGCCAGCAGCGTTGACCGAGGCAGGGGAGGCACAGATACGCAGTATTTT.

This rearrangement joins TRBV4-1 to TRBJ1-4; possibly TRBD1 for D (5 bases). Germline values: CDR1 MGHRA, CDR2 YSYEKL. This CDR3 is 16 amino acids long. Trimming cost V 1 base and J 8 bases, with 17 bases left between them. CDR3 in DNA: TGCGCCAGCAGCCAAGGGCCGGTCGGGGGACGGGAAAAACTGTTTTTT. Residues: CASSQGPVGGREKLFF.

The genes are TRBV5-6 and TRBJ1-2, with a weak D call TRBD1 (5 bases). Germline-derived CDR1 and CDR2 are SGHDT and YYEEEE. The ends were cut back, 4 bases at V and 8 bases at J, with 21 bases in the middle. The length of the CDR3 is 15 residues. This CDR3 reads CASSRGAGEGKGYTF. The CDR3 coding sequence is TGTGCCAGCAGCCGCGGGGCGGGGGAAGGTAAAGGCTACACCTTC.

This clone showed up just a few times. The rearrangement uses TRBV7-8 and TRBJ2-7; 8 nucleotides match TRBD1. Germline V gene data show CDR1 as SGHVS and CDR2 as FQNEAQ. The CDR3 length is 16 residues. V lost 2 bases to trimming and J lost 5 bases; unmatched junction nucleotides: 11. The CDR3 nucleotides read TGTGCCAGCAGCTTAATTCCCGGACAGGGTGTACACGAGCAGTACTTC. It yields the protein CASSLIPGQGVHEQYF.

CDR3 amino acids: CASSVTPGLAGVTSYNEQFF. CDR3 coding DNA: TGTGCCAGCAGCGTAACACCAGGACTAGCGGGGGTGACCTCCTACAATGAGCAGTTCTTC. The chain is built from TRBV9 and TRBJ2-1; 13 nucleotides match TRBD2. The V and J ends lost 1 base and 0 bases, in that order; junction bases with no gene match: 10. Germline CDR1 is SGDLS and CDR2 is YYNGEE. The CDR3 is 20 residues long.

The J gene is TRBJ1-1, the V gene TRBV6-2 or TRBV6-3, with 9 bases lining up with TRBD1. The V gene end was trimmed by 4 bases and the J gene end by 5 bases; junction bases not matched to a gene: 8. In germline, CDR1 is MNHEY, CDR2 SVGEGT. The CDR3 consists of 15 residues. CDR3: CASSSLRDRATEAFF. As DNA, the CDR3 is TGTGCCAGCAGTTCCCTCCGGGACAGGGCGACTGAAGCTTTCTTT.

This clone occurred once. V is TRBV5-5 and J is TRBJ1-4; 7 bases map to TRBD1. Germline lookup yields CDR1 SGHKS and CDR2 YYEKEE (reference sequence). The CDR3 length is 16 residues. V shed 0 bases, J shed 2 bases, and the junction held 4 bases outside the gene matches. The CDR3, as DNA: TGTGCCAGCAGCTTGGCAGGGGGGAGGACTAATGAAAAACTGTTTTTT. This sequence encodes CASSLAGGRTNEKLFF.

This clone was observed once. The gene calls are TRBV9 and TRBJ1-1, with 10 bases matching TRBD1. This CDR3 is built from 15 residues. The germline V gene has CDR1 SGDLS and CDR2 YYNGEE. The ends lost 3 bases at V and 3 bases at J; junction bases unmatched: 5. The CDR3 sequence: CASSAQTGGDTEAFF. The DNA for the CDR3 is TGTGCCAGCAGCGCTCAGACAGGGGGCGACACTGAAGCTTTCTTT.

The V gene is TRBV6-5, the J gene TRBJ1-2; 10 bases map to TRBD1. Germline V lookup: CDR1 MNHEY, CDR2 SVGAGI. This CDR3 has 14 residues. Germline trimming cut 4 bases from V and 8 bases from J; bases unmatched to any gene: 7. CDR3 sequence reads: CASSSRDRGGGYTF. The CDR3 nucleotides are TGTGCCAGCAGTTCCCGGGACAGGGGCGGCGGCTACACCTTC.

V gene TRBV6-1 combines with J gene TRBJ2-1, with TRBD2 matching 12 bases. In germline, CDR1 is MNHNS, CDR2 SASEGT. V lost 1 base, J lost 7 bases, and 2 bases stayed unmatched. The CDR3 runs to 15 residues. The chain's CDR3 is CASSEELAGGNEQFF. Written as DNA, the CDR3 is TGTGCCAGCAGTGAAGAGCTAGCGGGGGGGAATGAGCAGTTCTTC.

The rearrangement links TRBV19 to TRBJ2-1; 7 bases are shared with TRBD1. Looked up from germline, CDR1 is LNHDA and CDR2 is SQIVND (reference sequence). There are 13 residues in the CDR3. After removal of 4 bases from V and 5 bases from J, the junction contained 2 bases not matched to a gene. CDR3 sequence (DNA): TGTGCCAGTAGTAGACAGGGCAACAATGAGCAGTTCTTC. Translated: CASSRQGNNEQFF.

The genes are TRBV5-6 and TRBJ1-2, with TRBD1 matching over 12 bases. This CDR3 has 16 amino acids. Germline CDR1 and CDR2: SGHDT and YYEEEE. The J segment lost 8 bases and the V segment lost 5 bases, leaving 13 bases of the junction unmatched. The CDR3 here is CASRLPGQGALGGYTF. DNA of the CDR3: TGTGCCAGCAGGTTGCCGGGACAGGGGGCGCTTGGCGGCTACACCTTC.

CDR3 coding DNA: TGTGCCAGCAGCTTCCTCCCGTACAATGAGCAGTTCTTC. It encodes CASSFLPYNEQFF. V is TRBV11-3 and J is TRBJ2-1; D remains ambiguous. Germline V lookup: CDR1 SGHNT, CDR2 YENEEA. There are 13 residues in the CDR3. V lost 3 bases and J lost 4, with 7 bases in between.

The CDR3, as DNA: TGTGCCAGCAGTTTAGGAATCGGGAGGGCTTACAATGAGCAGTTCTTC. This translates into CASSLGIGRAYNEQFF. The gene calls are TRBV28 and TRBJ2-1; 8 bases match TRBD2. With 2 bases clipped from V and 4 bases from J, the junction kept 7 bases outside the gene matches. Germline V gene sequence: CDR1 MDHEN, CDR2 SYDVKM. This CDR3 contains 16 residues.

The rearrangement links TRBV12-3 or TRBV12-4 to TRBJ1-2; no clear D. With 5 bases removed from V and 7 bases from J, the gap between germline ends came to 14 bases. The CDR3 totals 13 residues. CDR3: CASSPPPAGGYTF. The CDR3 nucleotides are TGTGCCAGCAGTCCCCCCCCAGCGGGTGGCTACACCTTC.

This clone was seen only once. The V gene is TRBV5-1, the J gene TRBJ1-4; 10 positions agree with TRBD1. V trimming: 4 bases; J trimming: 4 bases; junction bases outside the gene matches: 7. Germline V gene lookup returns CDR1 SGHRS and CDR2 YFSETQ. The length of the CDR3 is 16 residues. The chain's CDR3 is CASSIGQGGHNEKLFF. CDR3 bases: TGCGCCAGCAGCATCGGACAGGGGGGACATAATGAAAAACTGTTTTTT.

This sequence joins TRBV11-2 and TRBJ1-1, with 7 bases aligning to TRBD1. The CDR3 has 14 amino acids. The ends lost 4 bases at V and 3 bases at J; junction bases unmatched: 5. Germline CDR1 and CDR2: SGHAT and FQNNGV. For the CDR3, the DNA is TGTGCCAGCAGCTCGGACAGGTGGGACACTGAAGCTTTCTTT. Its protein product is CASSSDRWDTEAFF. Together with reference TRBV11-2 and TRBJ1-1, the CDR3 gives the full variable domain: EAGVAQSPRYKIIEKRQSVAFWCNPISGHATLYWYQQILGQGPKLLIQFQNNGVVDDSQLPKDRFSAERLKGVDSTLKIQPAKLEDSAVYLCASSSDRWDTEAFFGQGTRLTVV.

This sequence joins TRBV6-2 or TRBV6-3 and TRBJ1-5; 9 bases match TRBD1. From germline, CDR1 is MNHEY and CDR2 SVGEGT. CDR3 length equals 14 residues. V dropped 3 bases and J dropped 5; count of bases not matched to a gene: 2. CDR3 residues: CASSYRDRDQPQHF. The CDR3 DNA reads TGTGCCAGCAGTTATAGGGACAGGGATCAGCCCCAGCATTTT.

The chain carries TRBV9 and TRBJ1-2, with D possibly matching TRBD1 (5 bases). The CDR3 extends over 14 amino acids. Germline V CDR1 and CDR2: SGDLS, YYNGEE. V was trimmed by 0 bases and J by 8 bases, leaving 14 bases between them. CDR3 in DNA: TGTGCCAGCAGCGTAGTCGGTCAGGGTGGCGGCTACACCTTC. As protein: CASSVVGQGGGYTF.

V gene TRBV5-4 combines with J gene TRBJ1-2; 7 positions match TRBD1. Germline trimming cut 0 bases from V and 6 bases from J; bases unmatched to any gene: 8. The CDR3 is 15 residues long. The V gene's germline CDR1 is SGHNT and CDR2 YYREEE (reference sequence). The CDR3 is CASSLGGTEGHGYTF. CDR3 nucleotide sequence: TGTGCCAGCAGCTTGGGCGGGACAGAGGGTCATGGCTACACCTTC.